Listed here is a single T cell receptor (beta chain). Its antigen is not known. This CDR3 is built from 15 residues. Per germline, CDR1 SGHRS and CDR2 YFSETQ. V dropped 5 bases and J dropped 5; count of bases not matched to a gene: 8. The sample is drawn from a study of cytomegalovirus exposure and HLA in healthy donors. The study's findings and limits: Analysis performed later showed TCR beta chains linked to HLA being more clonally expanded than equally common others.

It was with 60 Vbeta and 13 Jbeta primers that the PCR ran. Clones were read by immunoSEQ multiplex PCR, and TCRdb kept only the in-frame ones, dropping some. The table includes some 130,000 clones, around 71% detected once. The rearrangement uses TRBV5-1 and TRBJ2-2; 8 positions agree with TRBD1. This clonotype originated in a woman aged 60-75 years in good health and CMV-seropositive. The sequenced sample was PBMCs. CDR3 loop: CASSRQTGGTGELFF. As DNA, the CDR3 is TGCGCCAGCAGTCGTCAAACAGGGGGAACCGGGGAGCTGTTTTTT.